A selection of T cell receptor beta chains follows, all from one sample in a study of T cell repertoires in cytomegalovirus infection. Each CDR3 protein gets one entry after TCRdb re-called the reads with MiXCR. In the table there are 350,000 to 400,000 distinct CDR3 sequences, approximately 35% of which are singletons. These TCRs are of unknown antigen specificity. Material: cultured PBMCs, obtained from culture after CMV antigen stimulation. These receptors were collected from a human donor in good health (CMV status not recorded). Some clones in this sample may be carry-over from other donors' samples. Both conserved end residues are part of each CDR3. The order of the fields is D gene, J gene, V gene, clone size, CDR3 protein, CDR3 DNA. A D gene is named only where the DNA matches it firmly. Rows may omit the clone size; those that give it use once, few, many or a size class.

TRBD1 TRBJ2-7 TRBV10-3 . CAISGRDSTYEQYF TGTGCCATCAGTGGTAGGGACAGTACCTACGAGCAGTACTTC
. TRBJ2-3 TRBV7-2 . CASSLDYLGDTQYF TGTGCCAGCAGCTTAGACTACTTAGGAGATACGCAGTATTTT
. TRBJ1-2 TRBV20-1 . CSAHRELRGYTF TGCAGTGCTCACAGGGAACTTCGCGGCTACACCTTC
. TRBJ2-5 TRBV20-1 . CSARKQETQYF TGCAGTGCTAGGAAGCAAGAGACCCAGTACTTC
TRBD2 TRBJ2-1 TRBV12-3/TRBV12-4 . CASSRRSGRAHEQFF TGTGCCAGCAGCCGGAGAAGCGGGAGGGCCCATGAGCAGTTCTTC
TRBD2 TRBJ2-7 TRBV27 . CASSFLAGQYEQYF TGTGCCAGCAGTTTTCTAGCGGGCCAGTACGAGCAGTACTTC
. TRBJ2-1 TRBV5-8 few CASSKGDRQFF TGTGCCAGCAGCAAAGGGGACCGGCAGTTCTTC
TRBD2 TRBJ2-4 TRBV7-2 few CASSPLTAGGGGKNIQYF TGTGCCAGCAGCCCCCTCACAGCGGGGGGAGGTGGCAAAAACATTCAGTACTTC
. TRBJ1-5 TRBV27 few CASSLSIRYSNQPQHF TGTGCCAGCAGTTTATCGATAAGGTATAGCAATCAGCCCCAGCATTTT
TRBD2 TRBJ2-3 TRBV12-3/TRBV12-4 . CASSWAESGGYRDTQYF TGTGCCAGCAGTTGGGCCGAAAGCGGGGGTTATAGAGATACGCAGTATTTT
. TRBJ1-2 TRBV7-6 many CASSRDGGELNYGYTF TGTGCCAGCAGCCGGGACGGGGGGGAGCTGAACTATGGCTACACCTTC
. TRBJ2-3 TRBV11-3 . CASSRGGQSSTQYF TGTGCCAGCAGCCGGGGAGGTCAGTCAAGTACGCAGTATTTT
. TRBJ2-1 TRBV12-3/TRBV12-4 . CASSPRESNNEQFF TGTGCCAGCAGCCCCAGAGAGAGCAACAATGAGCAGTTCTTC
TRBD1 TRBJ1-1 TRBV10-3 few CAISVQNRGSEAFF TGTGCCATCAGTGTTCAGAACAGGGGGTCTGAAGCTTTCTTT
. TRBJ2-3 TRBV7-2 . CASSRTYRGSGTDTQYF TGTGCCAGCAGCCGGACTTATCGGGGGAGCGGCACAGATACGCAGTATTTT
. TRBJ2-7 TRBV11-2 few CASSDLYEQYF TGTGCCAGCAGCGACCTGTACGAGCAGTACTTC
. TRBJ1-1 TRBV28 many CATFRQLNTEAFF TGTGCCACCTTTAGACAGCTGAACACTGAAGCTTTCTTT
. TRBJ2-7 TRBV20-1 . CSARGVGEQYF TGCAGTGCTAGAGGTGTGGGCGAGCAGTACTTC
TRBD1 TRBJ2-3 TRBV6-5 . CASSYWTGLGADTQYF TGTGCCAGCAGTTACTGGACAGGGTTGGGGGCAGATACGCAGTATTTT
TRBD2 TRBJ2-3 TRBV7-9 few CAIEPSGRADTQYF TGTGCCATTGAACCTAGCGGGAGAGCAGATACGCAGTATTTT
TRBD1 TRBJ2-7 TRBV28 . CASSLDRADYEQYF TGTGCCAGCAGTCTGGACAGGGCGGACTACGAGCAGTACTTC
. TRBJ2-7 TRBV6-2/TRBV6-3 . CASSSSDYEQYF TGTGCCAGCAGTTCATCGGACTACGAGCAGTACTTC
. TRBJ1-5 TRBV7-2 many CASSQGPSQPQHF TGTGCCAGCAGCCAGGGTCCCTCTCAGCCCCAGCATTTT
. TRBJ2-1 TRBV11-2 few CASSFPHTLARYSYNEQFF TGTGCCAGCAGCTTTCCTCACACTCTAGCGAGGTACTCCTACAATGAGCAGTTCTTC
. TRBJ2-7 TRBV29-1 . CSARDPRAYEQYF TGCAGCGCACGGGATCCGAGGGCCTACGAGCAGTACTTC
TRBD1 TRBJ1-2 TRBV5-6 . CASSLDRGAPTF TGTGCCAGCAGCTTGGACAGGGGCGCCCCCACCTTC
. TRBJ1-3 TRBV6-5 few CASSFSTEITSGNTIYF TGTGCCAGCAGTTTTTCGACAGAGATAACCTCTGGAAACACCATATATTTT
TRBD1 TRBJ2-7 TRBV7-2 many CASSLRRGLGEQYF TGTGCCAGCAGCTTGAGAAGGGGGCTGGGGGAGCAGTACTTC
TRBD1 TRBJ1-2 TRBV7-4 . CASSSSTGRFDGYTF TGTGCCAGCAGCTCTTCGACAGGGAGATTTGATGGCTACACCTTC
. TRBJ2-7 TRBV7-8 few CASSFKADTYEQYF TGTGCCAGCAGCTTCAAGGCTGACACCTACGAGCAGTACTTC
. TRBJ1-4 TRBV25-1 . CASTNRDEKLFF TGTGCCAGCACCAATCGAGATGAAAAACTGTTTTTT
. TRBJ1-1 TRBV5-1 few CASSPQMTGNTEAFF TGCGCCAGCAGCCCTCAAATGACAGGGAACACTGAAGCTTTCTTT
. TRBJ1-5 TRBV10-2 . CASSESKNQPQHF TGCGCCAGCAGTGAGTCGAAAAATCAGCCCCAGCATTTT
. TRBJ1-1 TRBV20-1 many CSALSGAENTEAFF TGCAGTGCCCTCTCAGGGGCGGAGAACACTGAAGCTTTCTTT
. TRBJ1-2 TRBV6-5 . CASSYFRTSYGYTF TGTGCCAGCAGTTACTTTAGAACCAGCTATGGCTACACCTTC
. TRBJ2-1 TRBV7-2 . CASSLAGAKNEQFF TGTGCCAGCAGCTTAGCCGGGGCGAAGAATGAGCAGTTCTTC
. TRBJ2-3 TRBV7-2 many CASSPGLTAGADTQYF TGTGCCAGCAGCCCCGGACTTACTGCAGGGGCAGATACGCAGTATTTT
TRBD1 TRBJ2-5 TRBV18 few CASSPLPGQGLPKDPKETQYF TGTGCCAGCTCACCCCTTCCGGGACAGGGTCTCCCGAAGGACCCGAAAGAGACCCAGTACTTC
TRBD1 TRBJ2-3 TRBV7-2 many CASSFRGKSTDTQYF TGTGCCAGCAGCTTCAGGGGGAAGAGCACAGATACGCAGTATTTT
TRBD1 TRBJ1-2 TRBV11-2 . CASSQQGLKDGYTF TGTGCCAGCAGCCAACAGGGGCTTAAGGATGGCTACACCTTC
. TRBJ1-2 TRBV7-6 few CASSLSSQPAAPALYYTF TGTGCCAGCAGCTTGTCCTCCCAGCCGGCAGCCCCCGCCCTATACTACACCTTC
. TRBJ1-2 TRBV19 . CASSVTGSGTLYGYTF TGTGCCAGTAGTGTTACAGGGAGCGGTACCCTCTATGGCTACACCTTC
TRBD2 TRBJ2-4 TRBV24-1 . CATRAHRGEGAKNIQYF TGTGCCACCAGGGCACATAGAGGGGAGGGAGCCAAAAACATTCAGTACTTC
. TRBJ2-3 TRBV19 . CASSIRFTGRYTDTQYF TGTGCCAGTAGTATACGATTTACAGGGCGTTACACAGATACGCAGTATTTT
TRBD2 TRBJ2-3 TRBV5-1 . CASSRVPGLVSDTQYF TGCGCCAGCAGCAGAGTTCCGGGACTAGTATCAGATACGCAGTATTTT
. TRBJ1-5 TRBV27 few CASSSSQALNQPQHF TGTGCCAGCAGTTCGAGTCAGGCCCTAAATCAGCCCCAGCATTTT
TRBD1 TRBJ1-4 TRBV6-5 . CASSHGQGLNEKLFF TGTGCCAGCAGTCACGGACAGGGGTTGAATGAAAAACTGTTTTTT
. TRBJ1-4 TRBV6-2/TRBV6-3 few CASSHAMLGETEKLFF TGTGCCAGCAGCCACGCTATGTTGGGCGAGACTGAAAAACTGTTTTTT
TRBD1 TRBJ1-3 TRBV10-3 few CAIRRTGSSGNTIYF TGTGCCATCAGACGGACAGGGAGCTCTGGAAACACCATATATTTT
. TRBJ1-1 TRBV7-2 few CASSLTGVSYKAFF TGTGCCAGCAGCTTAACCGGGGTTAGCTACAAAGCTTTCTTT